Listed below are T cell receptor beta chains from one sample, sequenced in a study of beta chain features in type 1 diabetes. Libraries were prepared by immunoSEQ multiplex PCR; TCRdb keeps only in-frame clonotypes and omits some of them. The sample carries 500,000 to 650,000 clones, 9.5% to 15% recorded once. Sequencing used naive CD4+ T cells from blood. The receptors here all came from a man in his thirties or forties with type 1 diabetes. Each CDR3 is given with its conserved first and last residue. D genes are given only for firm matches. Rows may omit the clone size; those that give it use once, few, many or a size class.

V	length	D	J	size	CDR3	DNA
TRBV2	13	.	TRBJ2-5	.	CASKSGEVETQYF	TGTGCCAGCAAGTCAGGGGAGGTGGAGACCCAGTACTTC
TRBV7-2	15	.	TRBJ2-3	.	CASSLRGAGPDTQYF	TGTGCCAGCAGCTTACGAGGGGCTGGACCAGATACGCAGTATTTT
TRBV7-2	15	.	TRBJ1-1	.	CASSLVGNLNTEAFF	TGTGCCAGCAGCTTAGTAGGGAACTTGAACACTGAAGCTTTCTTT
TRBV7-2	16	TRBD1	TRBJ2-7	.	CASSQGLAGGPYEQYF	TGTGCCAGCAGCCAGGGTTTGGCAGGGGGCCCCTACGAGCAGTACTTC
TRBV4-1	13	.	TRBJ1-5	.	CASSQDLYQPQHF	TGCGCCAGCAGCCAAGACCTCTATCAGCCCCAGCATTTT
TRBV9	12	.	TRBJ2-4	few	CASSVGDAIQYF	TGTGCCAGCAGCGTAGGGGATGCCATTCAGTACTTC
TRBV7-2	15	.	TRBJ2-7	few	CASSPWGASRLEQYF	TGTGCCAGCAGCCCATGGGGGGCCTCCCGCCTCGAGCAGTACTTC
TRBV7-2	15	.	TRBJ2-1	few	CASSPLGPINNEQFF	TGTGCCAGCAGCCCACTCGGACCCATAAATAATGAGCAGTTCTTC
TRBV4-2	14	.	TRBJ1-6	few	CASSQEGGDSPLHF	TGTGCCAGCAGCCAAGAGGGTGGGGATTCACCCCTCCACTTT
TRBV2	15	TRBD1	TRBJ1-5	few	CASSPDRTGNQPQHF	TGTGCCAGCAGTCCGGACAGGACCGGCAATCAGCCCCAGCATTTT